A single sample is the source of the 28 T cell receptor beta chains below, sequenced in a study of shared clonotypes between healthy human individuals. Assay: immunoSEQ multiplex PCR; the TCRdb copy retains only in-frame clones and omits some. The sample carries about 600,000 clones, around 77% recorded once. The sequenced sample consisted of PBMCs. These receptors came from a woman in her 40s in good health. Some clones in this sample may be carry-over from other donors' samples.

CDR3 region: CATSSDTTGTGELFF. The CDR3 DNA sequence: TGTGCCACCAGCAGTGATACCACGGGCACCGGGGAGCTGTTTTTT. The chain has TRBV15 and TRBJ2-2; D remains unclear. The CDR3 consists of 15 residues. V lost 3 bases and J 4 bases, leaving 12 bases between the germline ends. Looked up from germline, CDR1 is LNHNV and CDR2 is YYDKDF (reference sequence).

CDR3 loop: CASSEGKLKNEQFF. In DNA form, the CDR3 reads TGTGCCAGCTCCGAGGGCAAATTGAAGAATGAGCAGTTCTTC. The J gene is TRBJ2-1, the V gene TRBV18; tentatively, D is TRBD2 (5 bases). CDR1 and CDR2 (germline): KGHSH, LQKENI. The ends were cut back, 6 bases at V and 7 bases at J, with 16 bases in the middle. This CDR3 contains 14 residues.

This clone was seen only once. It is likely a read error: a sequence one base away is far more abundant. This CDR3 reads CASSFQTGTRNEHYF. The CDR3, as DNA: TGTGCCAGCAGCTTTCAGACCGGGACTAGGAACGAGCATTACTTC. The chain combines TRBV11-2 with TRBJ2-7, with TRBD2 identical over 8 bases. Germline CDR1 and CDR2: SGHAT and FQNNGV. CDR3 length: 15 residues.

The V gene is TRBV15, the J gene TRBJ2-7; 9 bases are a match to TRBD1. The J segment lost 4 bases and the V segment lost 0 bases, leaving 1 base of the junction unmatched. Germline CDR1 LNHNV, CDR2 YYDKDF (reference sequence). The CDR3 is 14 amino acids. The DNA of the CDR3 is TGTGCCACCAGCAGAGAGGACAGGGGTTACGAGCAGTACTTC. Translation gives CATSREDRGYEQYF.

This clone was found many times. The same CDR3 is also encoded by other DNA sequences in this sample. The CDR3: CASSVGGGPQHF. CDR3 in DNA: TGTGCCAGCAGTGTGGGAGGGGGGCCCCAGCATTTT. The chain is built from TRBV2 and TRBJ1-5; possible D gene TRBD1, 6 bases. Looked up from germline, CDR1 is SNHLY and CDR2 is FYNNEI. The CDR3 is 12 residues long. Trimming stripped 4 bases from V and 9 bases from J, with 10 bases between.

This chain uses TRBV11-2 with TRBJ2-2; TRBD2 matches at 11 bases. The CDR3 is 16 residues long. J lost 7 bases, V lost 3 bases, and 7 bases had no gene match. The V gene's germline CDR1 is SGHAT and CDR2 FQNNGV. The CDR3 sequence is CASSFGGLAAGGELFF. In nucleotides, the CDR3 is TGTGCCAGCAGCTTTGGGGGACTAGCGGCGGGCGGGGAGCTGTTTTTT.

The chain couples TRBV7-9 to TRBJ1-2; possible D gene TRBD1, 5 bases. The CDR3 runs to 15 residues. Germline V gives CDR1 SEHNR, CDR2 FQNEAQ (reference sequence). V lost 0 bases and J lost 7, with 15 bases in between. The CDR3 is CASSLAGPRASGYTF. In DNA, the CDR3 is TGTGCCAGCAGCTTAGCGGGACCCAGGGCCTCTGGCTACACCTTC.

This CDR3 is CATSRGQGNPGNTIYF. The CDR3 bases are TGTGCCACCAGCAGGGGACAGGGGAACCCTGGAAACACCATATATTTT. The rearrangement uses TRBV15 and TRBJ1-3; TRBD1 matches 10 bases. The ends lost 3 bases at V and 2 bases at J; junction bases unmatched: 4. The CDR3 has 16 amino acids. Germline V gene sequence: CDR1 LNHNV, CDR2 YYDKDF (reference sequence).

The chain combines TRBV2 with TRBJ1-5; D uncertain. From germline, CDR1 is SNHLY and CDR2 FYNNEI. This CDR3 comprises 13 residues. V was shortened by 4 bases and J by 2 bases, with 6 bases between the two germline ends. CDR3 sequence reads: CASSAWGNQPQHF. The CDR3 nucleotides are TGTGCCAGCAGTGCGTGGGGCAATCAGCCCCAGCATTTT.

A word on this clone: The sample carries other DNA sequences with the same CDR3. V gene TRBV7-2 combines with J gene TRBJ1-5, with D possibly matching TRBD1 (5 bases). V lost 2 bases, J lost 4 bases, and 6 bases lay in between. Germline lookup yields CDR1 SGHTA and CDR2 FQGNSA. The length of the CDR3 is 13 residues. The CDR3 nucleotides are TGTGCCAGCAGCTTACAGGGAAATCAGCCCCAGCATTTT. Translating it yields CASSLQGNQPQHF.

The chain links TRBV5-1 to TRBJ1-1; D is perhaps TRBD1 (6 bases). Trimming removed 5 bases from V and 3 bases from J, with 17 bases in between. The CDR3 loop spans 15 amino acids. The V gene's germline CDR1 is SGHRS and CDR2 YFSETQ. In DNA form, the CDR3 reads TGCGCCAGCAGTCGCCTACAGGGTCGGTACACTGAAGCTTTCTTT. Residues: CASSRLQGRYTEAFF.

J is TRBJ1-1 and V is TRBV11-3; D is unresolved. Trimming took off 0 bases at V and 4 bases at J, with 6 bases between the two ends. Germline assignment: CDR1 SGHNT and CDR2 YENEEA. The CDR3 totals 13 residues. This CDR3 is CASSLDRVTEAFF. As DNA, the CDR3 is TGTGCCAGCAGCTTAGATCGTGTCACTGAAGCTTTCTTT.

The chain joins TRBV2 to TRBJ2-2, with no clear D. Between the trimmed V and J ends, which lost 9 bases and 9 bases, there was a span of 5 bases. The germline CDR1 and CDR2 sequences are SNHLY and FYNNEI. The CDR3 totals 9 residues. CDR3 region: CARRRELFF. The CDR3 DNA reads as TGTGCCAGGCGGAGGGAGCTGTTTTTT.

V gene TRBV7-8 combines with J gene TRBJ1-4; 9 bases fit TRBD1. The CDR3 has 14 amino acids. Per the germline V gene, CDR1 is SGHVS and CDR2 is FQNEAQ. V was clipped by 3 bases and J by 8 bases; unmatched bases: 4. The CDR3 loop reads CASSFRQGGEKLFF. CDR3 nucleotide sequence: TGTGCCAGCAGCTTCAGACAGGGGGGGGAAAAACTGTTTTTT.

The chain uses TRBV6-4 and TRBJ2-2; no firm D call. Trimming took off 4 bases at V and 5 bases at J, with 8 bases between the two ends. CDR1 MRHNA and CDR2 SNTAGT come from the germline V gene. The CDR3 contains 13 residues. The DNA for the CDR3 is TGTGCCAGCAGTGTAAGCCCGACCGGGGAGCTGTTTTTT. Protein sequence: CASSVSPTGELFF.

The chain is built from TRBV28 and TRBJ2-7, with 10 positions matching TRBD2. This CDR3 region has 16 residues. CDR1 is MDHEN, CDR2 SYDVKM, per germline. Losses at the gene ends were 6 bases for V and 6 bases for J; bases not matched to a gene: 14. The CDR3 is CASRIHSSGRVGEQYF. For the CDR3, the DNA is TGTGCCAGCAGGATCCATTCCAGCGGGAGGGTGGGCGAGCAGTACTTC.

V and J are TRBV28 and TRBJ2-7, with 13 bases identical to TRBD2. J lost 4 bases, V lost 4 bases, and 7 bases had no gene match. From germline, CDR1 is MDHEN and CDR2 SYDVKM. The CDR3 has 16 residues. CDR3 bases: TGTGCCAGCAGTTCCGGACTAGCGGGAGTTCTGTACGAGCAGTACTTC. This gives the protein CASSSGLAGVLYEQYF.

The CDR3 protein is CASSQPGQGGYYGYTF. The CDR3 DNA sequence: TGCGCCAGCAGCCAACCGGGACAGGGTGGGTACTATGGCTACACCTTC. The chain carries TRBV4-1 and TRBJ1-2; 9 bases agree with TRBD1. Germline CDR1 MGHRA, CDR2 YSYEKL. The CDR3 is made up of 16 amino acids. With V trimmed by 2 bases and J by 3 bases, 7 bases remained unmatched.

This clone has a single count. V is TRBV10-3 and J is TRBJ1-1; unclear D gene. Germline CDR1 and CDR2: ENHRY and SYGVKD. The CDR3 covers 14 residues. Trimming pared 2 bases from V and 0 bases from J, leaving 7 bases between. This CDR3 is CAISEEGMNTEAFF. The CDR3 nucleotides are TGTGCCATCAGTGAGGAGGGTATGAACACTGAAGCTTTCTTT.

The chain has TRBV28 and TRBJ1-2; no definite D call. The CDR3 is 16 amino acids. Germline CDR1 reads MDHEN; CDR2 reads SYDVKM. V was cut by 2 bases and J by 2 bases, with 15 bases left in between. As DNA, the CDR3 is TGTGCCAGCAGTTTAAGGTGGGGTCAGAGAAACTATGGCTACACCTTC. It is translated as CASSLRWGQRNYGYTF.

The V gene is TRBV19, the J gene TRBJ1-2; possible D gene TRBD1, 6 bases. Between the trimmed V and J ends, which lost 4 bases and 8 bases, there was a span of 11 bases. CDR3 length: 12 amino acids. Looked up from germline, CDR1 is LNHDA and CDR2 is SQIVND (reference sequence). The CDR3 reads CASSNTGKGYTF. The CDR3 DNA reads TGTGCCAGTAGTAATACAGGGAAAGGCTACACCTTC. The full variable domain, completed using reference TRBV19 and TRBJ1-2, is DGGITQSPKYLFRKEGQNVTLSCEQNLNHDAMYWYRQDPGQGLRLIYYSQIVNDFQKGDIAEGYSVSREKKESFPLTVTSAQKNPTAFYLCASSNTGKGYTFGSGTRLTVV.

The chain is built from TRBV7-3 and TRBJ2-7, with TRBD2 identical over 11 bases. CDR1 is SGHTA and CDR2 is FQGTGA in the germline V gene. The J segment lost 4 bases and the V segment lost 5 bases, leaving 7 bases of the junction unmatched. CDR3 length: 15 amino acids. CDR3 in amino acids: CASSLSGRAGYEQYF. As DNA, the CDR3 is TGTGCCAGCAGCCTTAGCGGGAGGGCCGGGTACGAGCAGTACTTC.

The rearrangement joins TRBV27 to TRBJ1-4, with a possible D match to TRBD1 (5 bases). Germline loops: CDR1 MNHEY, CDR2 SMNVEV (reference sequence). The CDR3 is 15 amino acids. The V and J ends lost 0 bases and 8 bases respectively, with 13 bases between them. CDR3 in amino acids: CASSLSIQGGEKLFF. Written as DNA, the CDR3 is TGTGCCAGCAGTTTATCGATCCAGGGAGGGGAAAAACTGTTTTTT.

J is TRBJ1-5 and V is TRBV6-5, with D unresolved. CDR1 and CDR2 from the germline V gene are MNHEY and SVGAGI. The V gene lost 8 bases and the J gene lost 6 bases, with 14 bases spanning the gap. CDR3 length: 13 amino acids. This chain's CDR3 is CASGTQKGQPQHF. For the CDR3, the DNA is TGTGCCAGCGGCACCCAAAAGGGTCAGCCCCAGCATTTT.

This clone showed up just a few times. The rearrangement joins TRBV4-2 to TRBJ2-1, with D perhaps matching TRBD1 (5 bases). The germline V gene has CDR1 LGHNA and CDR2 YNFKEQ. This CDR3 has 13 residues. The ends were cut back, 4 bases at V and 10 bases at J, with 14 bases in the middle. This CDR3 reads CASSRKSGLEQFF. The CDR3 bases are TGTGCCAGCAGCCGCAAGTCAGGGTTGGAGCAGTTCTTC.

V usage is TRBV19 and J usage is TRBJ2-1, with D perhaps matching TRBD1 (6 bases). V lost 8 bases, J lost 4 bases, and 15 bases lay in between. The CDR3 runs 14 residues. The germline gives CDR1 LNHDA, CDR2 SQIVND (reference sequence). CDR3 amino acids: CASSPGQTYNEQFF. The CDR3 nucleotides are TGTGCCAGTTCCCCGGGACAAACTTACAATGAGCAGTTCTTC.

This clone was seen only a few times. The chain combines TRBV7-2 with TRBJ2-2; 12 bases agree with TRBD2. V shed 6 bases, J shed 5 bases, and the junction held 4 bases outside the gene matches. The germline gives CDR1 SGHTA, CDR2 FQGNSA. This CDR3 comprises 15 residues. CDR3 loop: CASSWTSGTTGELFF. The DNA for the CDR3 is TGTGCCAGCAGTTGGACTAGCGGGACGACCGGGGAGCTGTTTTTT.

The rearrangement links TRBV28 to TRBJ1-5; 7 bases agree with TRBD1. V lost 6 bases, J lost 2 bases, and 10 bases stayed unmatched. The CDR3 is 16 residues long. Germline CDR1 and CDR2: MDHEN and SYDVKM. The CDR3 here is CASRKTGWFGNQPQHF. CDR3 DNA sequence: TGTGCCAGCAGAAAGACAGGGTGGTTTGGCAATCAGCCCCAGCATTTT.